This TCR beta chain was documented in a study of T-cell reconstitution after alpha-beta-depleted transplantation in children. The TCRbeta library incorporated unique molecular identifiers. TCRdb passed the PCR reads through MiXCR, listing each CDR3 protein once. The table shows 360,000 or so distinct CDR3 sequences, with about 20% occurring only once. This CDR3 is 14 amino acids long. The V end was cut by 1 base, the J end by 7 bases, with 10 bases between. Germline CDR1 and CDR2: MGHRA and YSYEKL. The TCR was taken from a human donor who donated a stem cell graft to a child with acute myeloid leukemia. The sequencing here drew on PBMCs from the stem cell graft donor, taken from the stem cell graft. The chain couples TRBV4-1 to TRBJ2-2, with D possibly TRBD2 on 5 matching bases. CDR3 loop: CASSQGAVGGELFF. The CDR3 DNA sequence: TGCGCCAGCAGCCAAGGAGCGGTTGGCGGGGAGCTGTTTTTT.